The rows below give T cell receptor beta chains drawn from one sample of a study. TCRdb reanalysed the RT-PCR reads using MiXCR and keeps one entry per CDR3 protein. The data hold about 680,000 distinct CDR3 sequences, with 14% observed a single time. The sequencing sample was made of memory CD4+ T cells from blood. The receptor source for this set is a female donor in good health, serving as a healthy control. The CDR3 runs from the conserved cysteine through the conserved F or W. The D gene is left open where the match is weak. Size tells how often a clone was seen (once, few, many) or the class of an expanded clone, and some rows leave it out.

TRBJ1-5,few,TRBV20-1,-,CSVEGAGNQPQHF,TGCAGTGTCGAGGGCGCGGGAAATCAGCCCCAGCATTTT
TRBJ2-5,many,TRBV7-3,-,CASSQTVQETQYF,TGTGCCAGCAGCCAAACGGTGCAAGAGACCCAGTACTTC
TRBJ2-3,many,TRBV20-1,-,CSARIHYSDTQYF,TGCAGTGCTAGAATCCACTACTCAGATACGCAGTATTTT
TRBJ1-3,-,TRBV11-2,-,CASSHGRGGTGNTIYF,TGTGCCAGCAGTCACGGACGTGGGGGAACTGGAAACACCATATATTTT
TRBJ2-7,-,TRBV11-1,TRBD1,CASSLGQVPYEQYF,TGTGCCAGCAGCTTGGGACAGGTTCCCTACGAGCAGTACTTC
TRBJ2-7,many,TRBV4-3,-,CASSQGIRDPPYEQYF,TGCGCCAGCAGCCAAGGAATTAGGGATCCCCCCTACGAGCAGTACTTC
TRBJ2-1,few,TRBV20-1,TRBD1,CSAWGQGKNEQFF,TGCAGTGCATGGGGACAGGGGAAAAATGAGCAGTTCTTC
TRBJ2-7,many,TRBV28,TRBD1,CASRPGTVTYEQYF,TGTGCCAGCAGGCCCGGGACAGTGACCTACGAGCAGTACTTC
TRBJ2-5,-,TRBV28,TRBD2,CASNTGLAEETQYF,TGTGCCAGCAATACGGGACTAGCGGAAGAGACCCAGTACTTC
TRBJ2-5,-,TRBV3-1,-,CASSRRSYTGETQYF,TGTGCCAGCAGCCGACGGAGCTATACGGGGGAGACCCAGTACTTC
TRBJ1-6,many,TRBV10-3,TRBD1,CAISQPPGTDYNSPLHF,TGTGCCATCAGCCAACCCCCCGGGACAGACTATAATTCACCCCTCCACTTT
TRBJ2-5,many,TRBV7-2,TRBD1,CASSTQGGETQYF,TGTGCCAGCAGCACACAAGGGGGCGAGACCCAGTACTTC
TRBJ2-1,many,TRBV6-5,TRBD1,CASTQDRSSYNEQFF,TGTGCCAGCACTCAGGACAGGAGCTCCTACAATGAGCAGTTCTTC
TRBJ2-1,-,TRBV5-1,-,CASSLGRNSYNEQFF,TGCGCCAGCAGCTTGGGACGGAACTCCTACAATGAGCAGTTCTTC
TRBJ2-3,few,TRBV6-2/TRBV6-3,-,CASSYSEGTQYF,TGTGCCAGCAGTTACTCGGAGGGAACGCAGTATTTT
TRBJ2-1,few,TRBV25-1,TRBD2,CASSESGGPYNEQFF,TGTGCCAGCAGTGAATCGGGGGGGCCCTACAATGAGCAGTTCTTC
TRBJ2-1,few,TRBV4-1,TRBD2,CASSQVGSPGREKDNEQFF,TGCGCCAGCAGCCAAGTCGGTTCCCCTGGGCGGGAGAAAGATAATGAGCAGTTCTTC
TRBJ1-1,many,TRBV7-9,TRBD1,CASSPGTTGLVTEAFF,TGTGCCAGCAGCCCCGGCACGACAGGGTTGGTCACTGAAGCTTTCTTT
TRBJ2-2,few,TRBV7-7,-,CASSPLAWDTGELFF,TGTGCTAGCAGCCCTCTAGCGTGGGACACCGGGGAGCTGTTTTTT
TRBJ1-2,-,TRBV14,TRBD1,CASSPQAMTGGRGYTF,TGTGCCAGCAGCCCCCAAGCAATGACAGGGGGTAGAGGCTACACCTTC
TRBJ1-1,-,TRBV5-1,-,CASSLDGLDRSTEAFF,TGCGCCAGCAGCTTGGATGGGCTCGACAGGAGCACTGAAGCTTTCTTT
TRBJ1-5,few,TRBV6-5,-,CASSPNRDQGQPQHF,TGTGCCAGCAGTCCCAACAGGGATCAGGGCCAGCCCCAGCATTTT
TRBJ2-2,few,TRBV5-1,-,CASRQGTNTGELFF,TGCGCCAGCCGGCAGGGGACGAACACCGGGGAGCTGTTTTTT
TRBJ2-3,-,TRBV27,-,CASSWRASTDTQYF,TGTGCCAGCAGCTGGCGGGCTAGCACAGATACGCAGTATTTT
TRBJ2-1,many,TRBV20-1,-,CSALGFLSSYNEQFF,TGCAGTGCCCTGGGATTCCTTAGCTCCTACAATGAGCAGTTCTTC
TRBJ1-3,-,TRBV4-3,TRBD1,CASSQATGAGNTIYF,TGCGCCAGCAGCCAAGCTACAGGGGCTGGAAACACCATATATTTT
TRBJ2-5,-,TRBV30,TRBD2,CASSSGRIDQETQYF,TGTGCCAGTAGTAGCGGGAGGATCGACCAAGAGACCCAGTACTTC
TRBJ1-4,few,TRBV29-1,TRBD1,CSVSLMGQGNEKLFF,TGCAGCGTTAGCCTTATGGGACAGGGGAATGAAAAACTGTTTTTT
TRBJ2-1,-,TRBV6-4,-,CASASTFEGYNEQFF,TGTGCCAGCGCTTCCACCTTTGAAGGCTACAATGAGCAGTTCTTC
TRBJ1-5,-,TRBV27,-,CASSWSTGASSNQPQHF,TGTGCCAGCAGTTGGAGCACCGGGGCCTCGAGCAATCAGCCCCAGCATTTT
TRBJ1-1,few,TRBV29-1,-,CSVEDGIVAFF,TGCAGCGTTGAGGATGGGATTGTAGCTTTCTTT
TRBJ2-1,few,TRBV2,TRBD1,CASRTGTDNNEQFF,TGTGCCAGCAGAACCGGGACAGATAACAATGAGCAGTTCTTC
TRBJ2-1,-,TRBV3-1,TRBD2,CASGLTSGRDEQFF,TGTGCCAGCGGACTGACTAGCGGGAGGGATGAGCAGTTCTTC
TRBJ2-3,-,TRBV2,-,CASSEQGGDTQYF,TGTGCCAGCAGTGAACAGGGCGGAGATACGCAGTATTTT
TRBJ1-2,-,TRBV7-7,-,CASTSAGQVCGYTF,TGTGCCAGCACCTCGGCGGGACAAGTCTGCGGCTACACCTTC
TRBJ2-1,-,TRBV28,TRBD1,CASSLITGQPKDNEQFF,TGTGCCAGCAGTTTAATTACGGGACAGCCAAAGGACAATGAGCAGTTCTTC
TRBJ1-4,many,TRBV4-1,TRBD1,CASGGTGGEKLFF,TGCGCCAGCGGGGGGACAGGGGGTGAAAAACTGTTTTTT
TRBJ2-1,many,TRBV20-1,-,CSASKAVIYNEQFF,TGCAGTGCTAGTAAAGCAGTCATATACAATGAGCAGTTCTTC
TRBJ1-5,-,TRBV7-9,-,CASSLGGLPQPQHF,TGTGCCAGCAGCTTAGGTGGCCTTCCCCAGCCCCAGCATTTT
TRBJ1-5,few,TRBV20-1,-,CSASAGNQPQHF,TGCAGTGCCTCGGCGGGCAATCAGCCCCAGCATTTT
TRBJ1-3,-,TRBV4-2,-,CASSQVAETGNTIYF,TGTGCCAGCAGCCAAGTAGCAGAGACTGGAAACACCATATATTTT
TRBJ2-5,few,TRBV20-1,-,CSARGVWEETQYF,TGCAGTGCTAGAGGCGTTTGGGAAGAGACCCAGTACTTC
TRBJ2-7,few,TRBV28,TRBD2,CASNKLAGGRNEQYF,TGTGCCAGCAACAAACTAGCGGGAGGGCGCAACGAGCAGTACTTC
TRBJ2-2,-,TRBV2,-,CASTTAWGMRELFF,TGTGCCAGCACCACGGCCTGGGGTATGAGGGAGCTGTTTTTT
TRBJ1-1,few,TRBV7-2,-,CASSKSFRDTEAFF,TGTGCCAGCAGCAAAAGCTTTAGGGACACTGAAGCTTTCTTT
TRBJ2-7,many,TRBV6-2/TRBV6-3,-,CASSYSNLPTYEQYF,TGTGCCAGCAGTTACTCGAACCTACCAACCTACGAGCAGTACTTC